This T cell receptor beta chain was identified during a study of blood T cell repertoires in COVID-19. At the level of the study: Nucleic acid was either cDNA or gDNA, and it came from T cells, B-cell-depleted T cells, or PBMCs.

Germline V gene data show CDR1 as LGHDT and CDR2 as YNNKEL (reference sequence). V gave up 2 bases and J gave up 4 bases, with 8 bases separating them. This CDR3 has 13 residues. Sequenced by immunoSEQ multiplex PCR; TCRdb stores in-frame clones only, minus some. This table has some 180,000 clones, about nine tenths appearing once. The receptor's source is a middle-aged man with acute or convalescent COVID-19. J is TRBJ2-5 and V is TRBV3-1 (or the pseudogene TRBV3-2); tentatively, D is TRBD2 (5 bases). Sequencing was carried out using peripheral blood. The CDR3 coding sequence is TGTGCCAGCAGCCAAAACGAGGGAGAGACCCAGTACTTC. As protein: CASSQNEGETQYF.